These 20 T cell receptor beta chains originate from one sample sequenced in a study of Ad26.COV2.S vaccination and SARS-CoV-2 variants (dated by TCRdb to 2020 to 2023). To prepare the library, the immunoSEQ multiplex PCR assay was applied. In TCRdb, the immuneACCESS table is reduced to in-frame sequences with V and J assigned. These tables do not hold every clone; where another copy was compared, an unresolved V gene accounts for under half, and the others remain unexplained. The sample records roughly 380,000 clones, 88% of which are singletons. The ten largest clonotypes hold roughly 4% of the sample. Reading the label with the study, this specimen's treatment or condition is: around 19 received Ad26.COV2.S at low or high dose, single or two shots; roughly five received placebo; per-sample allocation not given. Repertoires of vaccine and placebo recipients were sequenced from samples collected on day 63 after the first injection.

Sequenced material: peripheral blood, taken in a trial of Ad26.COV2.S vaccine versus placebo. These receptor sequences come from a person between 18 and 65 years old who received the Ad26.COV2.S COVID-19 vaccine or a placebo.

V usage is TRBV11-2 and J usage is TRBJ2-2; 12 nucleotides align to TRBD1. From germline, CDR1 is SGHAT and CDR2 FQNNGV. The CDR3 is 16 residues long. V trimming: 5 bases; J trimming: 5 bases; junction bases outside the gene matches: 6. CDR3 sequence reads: CASSQGTGGRTGELFF. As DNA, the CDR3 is TGTGCCAGCAGCCAAGGGACAGGGGGCAGAACCGGGGAGCTGTTTTTT.

The CDR3 nucleotides are TGCGCCAGCAGCTTGGAAAACCCCCTAGCCAATGAGCAGTTCTTC. Amino acids: CASSLENPLANEQFF. This sequence joins TRBV5-1 and TRBJ2-1; D is possibly TRBD2 (5 bases). The germline gives CDR1 SGHRS, CDR2 YFSETQ. Trimming took off 0 bases at V and 6 bases at J, with 13 bases between the two ends. The CDR3 covers 15 residues.

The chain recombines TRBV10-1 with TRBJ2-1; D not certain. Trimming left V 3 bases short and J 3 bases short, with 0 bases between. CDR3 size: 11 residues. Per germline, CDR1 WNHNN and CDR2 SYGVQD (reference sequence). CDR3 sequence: CASSDYNEQFF. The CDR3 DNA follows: TGCGCCAGCAGTGACTACAATGAGCAGTTCTTC.

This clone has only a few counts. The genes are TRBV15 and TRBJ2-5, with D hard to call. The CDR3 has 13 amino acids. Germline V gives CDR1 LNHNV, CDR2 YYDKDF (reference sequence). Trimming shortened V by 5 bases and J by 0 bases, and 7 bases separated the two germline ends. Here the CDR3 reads CATSSQYQETQYF. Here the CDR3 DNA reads TGTGCCACCAGCTCACAGTACCAAGAGACCCAGTACTTC.

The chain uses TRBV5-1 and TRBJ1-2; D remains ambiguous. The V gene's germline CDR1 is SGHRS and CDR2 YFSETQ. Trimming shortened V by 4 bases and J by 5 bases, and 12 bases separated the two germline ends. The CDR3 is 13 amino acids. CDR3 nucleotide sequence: TGCGCCAGCAGCCCAGTGACGGGATATGGCTACACCTTC. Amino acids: CASSPVTGYGYTF. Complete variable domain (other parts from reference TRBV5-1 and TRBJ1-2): KAGVTQTPRYLIKTRGQQVTLSCSPISGHRSVSWYQQTPGQGLQFLFEYFSETQRNKGNFPGRFSGRQFSNSRSEMNVSTLELGDSALYLCASSPVTGYGYTFGSGTRLTVV.

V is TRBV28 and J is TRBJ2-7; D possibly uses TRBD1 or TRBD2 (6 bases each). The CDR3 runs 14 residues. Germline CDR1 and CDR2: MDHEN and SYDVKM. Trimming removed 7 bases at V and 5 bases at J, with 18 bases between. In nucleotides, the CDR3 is TGTGCCAGCACGCAATGGGGGGCGCGTAACGAGCAGTACTTC. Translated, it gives CASTQWGARNEQYF.

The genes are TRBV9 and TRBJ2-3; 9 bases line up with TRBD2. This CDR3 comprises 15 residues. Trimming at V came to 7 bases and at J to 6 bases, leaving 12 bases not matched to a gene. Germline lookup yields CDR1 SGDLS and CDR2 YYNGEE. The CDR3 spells CASGVERGAADTQYF. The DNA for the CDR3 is TGTGCCAGCGGAGTTGAGCGGGGGGCGGCTGATACGCAGTATTTT.

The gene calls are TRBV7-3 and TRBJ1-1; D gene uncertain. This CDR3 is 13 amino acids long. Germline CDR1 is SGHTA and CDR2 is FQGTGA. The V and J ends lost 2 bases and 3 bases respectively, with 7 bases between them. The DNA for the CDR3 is TGTGCCAGCAGCTTAGCAGAGTACACTGAAGCTTTCTTT. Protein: CASSLAEYTEAFF.

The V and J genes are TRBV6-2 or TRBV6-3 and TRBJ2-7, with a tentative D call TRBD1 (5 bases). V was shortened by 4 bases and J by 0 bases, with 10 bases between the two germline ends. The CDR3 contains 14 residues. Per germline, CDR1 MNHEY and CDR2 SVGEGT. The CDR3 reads CASSWGLSSYEQYF. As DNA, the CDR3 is TGTGCCAGCAGTTGGGGCCTCAGCTCCTACGAGCAGTACTTC.

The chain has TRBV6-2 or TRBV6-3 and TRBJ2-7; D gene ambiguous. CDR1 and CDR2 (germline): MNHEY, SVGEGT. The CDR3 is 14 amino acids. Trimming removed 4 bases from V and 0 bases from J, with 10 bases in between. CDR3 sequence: CASSSPYYSYEQYF. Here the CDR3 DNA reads TGTGCCAGCAGTTCGCCCTATTACTCCTACGAGCAGTACTTC.

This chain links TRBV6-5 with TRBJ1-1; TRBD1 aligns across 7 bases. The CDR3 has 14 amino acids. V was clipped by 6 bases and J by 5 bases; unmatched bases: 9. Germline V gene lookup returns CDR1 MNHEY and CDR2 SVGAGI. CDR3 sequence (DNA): TGTGCCAGCAGCCAGAGGACAGGTGGGACTGAAGCTTTCTTT. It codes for CASSQRTGGTEAFF.

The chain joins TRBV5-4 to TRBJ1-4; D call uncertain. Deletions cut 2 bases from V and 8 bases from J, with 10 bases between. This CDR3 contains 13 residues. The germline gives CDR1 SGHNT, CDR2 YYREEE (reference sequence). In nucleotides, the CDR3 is TGTGCCAGCAGCTTTTTGCCAGGCGAAAAACTGTTTTTT. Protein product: CASSFLPGEKLFF.

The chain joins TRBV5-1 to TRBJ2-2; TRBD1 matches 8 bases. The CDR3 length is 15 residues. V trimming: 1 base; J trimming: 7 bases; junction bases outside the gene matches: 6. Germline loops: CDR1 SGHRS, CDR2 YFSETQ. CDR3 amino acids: CASSLRQGQGGELFF. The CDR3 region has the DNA TGCGCCAGCAGCTTGAGACAGGGGCAAGGCGGGGAGCTGTTTTTT.

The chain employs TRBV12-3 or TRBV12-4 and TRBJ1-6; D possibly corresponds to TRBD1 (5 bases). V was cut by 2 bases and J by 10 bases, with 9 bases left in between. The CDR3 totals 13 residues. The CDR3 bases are TGTGCCAGCAGTTTAAAGGGACCATCACCCCTCCACTTT. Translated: CASSLKGPSPLHF.

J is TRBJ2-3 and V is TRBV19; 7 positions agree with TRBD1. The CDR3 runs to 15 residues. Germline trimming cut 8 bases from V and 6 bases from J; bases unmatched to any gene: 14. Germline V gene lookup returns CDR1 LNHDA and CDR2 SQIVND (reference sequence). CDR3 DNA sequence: TGTGCCAGTGAAGCTCGTTACAGGGGTAAGGATACGCAGTATTTT. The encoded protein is CASEARYRGKDTQYF.

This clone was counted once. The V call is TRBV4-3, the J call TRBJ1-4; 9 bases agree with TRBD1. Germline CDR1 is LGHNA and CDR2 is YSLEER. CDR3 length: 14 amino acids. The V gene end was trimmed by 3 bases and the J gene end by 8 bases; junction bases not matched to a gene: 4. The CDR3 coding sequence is TGCGCCAGCAGCCATCGGACAGGGGAGGAAAAACTGTTTTTT. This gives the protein CASSHRTGEEKLFF.

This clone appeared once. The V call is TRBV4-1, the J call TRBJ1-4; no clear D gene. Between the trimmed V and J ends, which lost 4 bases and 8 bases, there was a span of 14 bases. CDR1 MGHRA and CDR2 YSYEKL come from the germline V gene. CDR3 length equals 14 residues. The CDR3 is CASSLLGPAEKLFF. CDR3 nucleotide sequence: TGCGCCAGCAGCCTATTAGGTCCGGCCGAAAAACTGTTTTTT.

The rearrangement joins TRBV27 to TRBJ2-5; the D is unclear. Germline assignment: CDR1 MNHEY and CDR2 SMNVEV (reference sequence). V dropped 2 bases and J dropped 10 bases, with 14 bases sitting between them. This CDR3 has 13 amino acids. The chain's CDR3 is CASSLDPSAIQYF. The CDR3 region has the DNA TGTGCCAGCAGTTTAGACCCTTCAGCGATCCAGTACTTC.

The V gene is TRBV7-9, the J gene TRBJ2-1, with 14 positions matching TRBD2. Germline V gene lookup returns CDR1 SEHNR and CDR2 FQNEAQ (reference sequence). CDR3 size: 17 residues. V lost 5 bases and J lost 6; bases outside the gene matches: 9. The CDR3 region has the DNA TGTGCCAGCAGCCTTCTACGACTAGCGGGGGGGTTCAATGAGCAGTTCTTC. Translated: CASSLLRLAGGFNEQFF.

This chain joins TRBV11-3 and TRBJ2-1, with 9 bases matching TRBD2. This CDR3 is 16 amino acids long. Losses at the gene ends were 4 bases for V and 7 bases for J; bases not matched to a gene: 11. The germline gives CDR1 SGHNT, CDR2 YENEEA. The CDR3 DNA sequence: TGTGCCAGCAGCTCGTTGCGGGGGGGCCTTGGGAATGAGCAGTTCTTC. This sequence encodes CASSSLRGGLGNEQFF.